Listed below are T cell receptor beta chains from one sample, sequenced in a study of glioma-infiltrating T cells after dendritic cell vaccination. The repertoire was sequenced with immunoSEQ multiplex PCR; TCRdb's copy has only in-frame clones and lacks some. The sample has 95,000 or so clones; 70% to 90% are singletons. The sequences come from blood, collected before dendritic cell vaccination. The receptors here all came from a human donor with glioblastoma. Both conserved end residues are part of each CDR3.

TRBJ2-5 | TRBV5-1 | CASSLGRGTQETQYF
TRBJ2-7 | TRBV2 | CASSEGSSYEQYF
TRBJ2-7 | TRBV10-3 | CAIALGASSYEQYF
TRBJ2-4 | TRBV5-8 | CASSSGTRQNIQYF
TRBJ1-4 | TRBV19 | CASSIVGGTNEKLFF
TRBJ2-7 | TRBV5-1 | CASSLLGQGVQEQYF
TRBJ1-3 | TRBV6-5 | CASRVTGGIGNTIYF
TRBJ1-2 | TRBV7-8 | CASSLFVGGYTF
TRBJ2-7 | TRBV7-2 | CASSLDSRTYEQYF
TRBJ1-2 | TRBV5-1 | CASSTAGIRANYGYTF
TRBJ2-7 | TRBV2 | CASSGEPYEQYF
TRBJ2-1 | TRBV29-1 | CSVEAEYNEQFF
TRBJ1-2 | TRBV12-2 | CASRLASGQGASNYGYTF
TRBJ2-3 | TRBV11-2 | CASSSPGQSGSYF
TRBJ2-2 | TRBV9 | CASGHTGELFF
TRBJ1-2 | TRBV6-5 | CASSNPSTVFTF
TRBJ2-3 | TRBV5-1 | CASSPEGWRATQYF
TRBJ1-1 | TRBV29-1 | CSVEPDRDWTEAFF
TRBJ2-7 | TRBV6-5 | CASSYRSKSSYEQYF
TRBJ1-4 | TRBV15 | CATSRGARGQGFNEKLFF
TRBJ2-7 | TRBV5-6 | CASSHGTGSSYEQYF
TRBJ1-5 | TRBV18 | CASSPAIGGVQPQHF
TRBJ2-5 | TRBV4-1 | CASSGRLAGAQETQYF
TRBJ1-6 | TRBV5-1 | CASSFSTGGPNSPLHF
TRBJ1-1 | TRBV10-3 | CAISESRGLTEAFF
TRBJ2-2 | TRBV4-2 | CASSRTSGRPPGELFF
TRBJ1-1 | TRBV19 | CASSYGEGRMNTEAFF
TRBJ2-3 | TRBV27 | CASRLGTGNTDTQYF